The next 31 T cell receptor beta chains were all read from a single sample in a study of blood T cell repertoires in COVID-19. Method: immunoSEQ multiplex PCR; TCRdb's copy keeps in-frame clones and lacks some. Of 70,000 or so clones in the sample, 80% to 90% are singletons; the top ten hold around 9.9%. Specimen: peripheral blood. The receptors stem from a woman in her late teens or twenties with acute or convalescent COVID-19.

This rearrangement joins TRBV7-2 to TRBJ2-7, with TRBD2 matching over 7 bases. The CDR3 totals 14 residues. Germline CDR1 SGHTA, CDR2 FQGNSA. V shed 4 bases, J shed 3 bases, and the junction held 6 bases outside the gene matches. DNA for the CDR3: TGTGCCAGCAGCTCTCTAGCGGAAAGCTACGAGCAGTACTTC. The encoded protein is CASSSLAESYEQYF.

The rearrangement links TRBV5-6 to TRBJ2-3; 12 bases fit TRBD2. The germline gives CDR1 SGHDT, CDR2 YYEEEE. J was trimmed by 4 bases and V by 2 bases; bases with no gene match: 8. The CDR3 covers 17 residues. The DNA for the CDR3 is TGTGCCAGCAGCTTCCTTCGACTAGCGGGAGCGGCAGATACGCAGTATTTT. It is translated as CASSFLRLAGAADTQYF.

The chain recombines TRBV6-5 with TRBJ1-1, with D perhaps TRBD1 (5 bases). Germline loops: CDR1 MNHEY, CDR2 SVGAGI. Trimming left V 0 bases short and J 3 bases short, with 8 bases between. This CDR3 comprises 14 residues. CDR3 coding DNA: TGTGCCAGCAGTTACTCCGGGGGTTACACTGAAGCTTTCTTT. Translated: CASSYSGGYTEAFF.

The rearrangement joins TRBV2 to TRBJ1-5, with a tentative D call TRBD1 (5 bases). The V end lost 7 bases, the J end lost 3 bases, and 10 bases lay between the germline ends. Germline values: CDR1 SNHLY, CDR2 FYNNEI. The CDR3 is 13 residues long. The CDR3 nucleotides read TGTGCCAGCACACAGGCCCCCAATCAGCCCCAGCATTTT. Its translation: CASTQAPNQPQHF. The full variable domain, its missing parts supplied by reference TRBV2 and TRBJ1-5, is EPEVTQTPSHQVTQMGQEVILRCVPISNHLYFYWYRQILGQKVEFLVSFYNNEISEKSEIFDDQFSVERPDGSNFTLKIRSTKLEDSAMYFCASTQAPNQPQHFGDGTRLSIL.

J is TRBJ1-4 and V is TRBV5-8, with TRBD1 identical over 7 bases. Germline CDR1 and CDR2: SGHTS and YDEGEE. The CDR3 runs 14 residues. J lost 4 bases, V lost 4 bases, and 4 bases had no gene match. This chain's CDR3 is CASSADRDNEKLFF. CDR3 in DNA: TGTGCCAGCAGCGCCGACAGGGATAATGAAAAACTGTTTTTT.

V gene TRBV7-9 combines with J gene TRBJ2-1; 14 bases agree with TRBD2. V was pared by 5 bases and J by 4 bases, with 7 bases of the junction left unmatched. This CDR3 is built from 17 residues. Per germline, CDR1 SEHNR and CDR2 FQNEAQ (reference sequence). In nucleotides, the CDR3 is TGTGCCAGCAGCCCCAGACTAGCGGGAGGGTCTTACAATGAGCAGTTCTTC. Translating it yields CASSPRLAGGSYNEQFF.

The rearrangement uses TRBV7-6 and TRBJ2-1; 10 nucleotides align to TRBD2. V lost 5 bases and J lost 6; bases outside the gene matches: 10. In germline, CDR1 is SGHVS, CDR2 FNYEAQ. This CDR3 contains 16 residues. The CDR3 loop is CASSRSGTSVLNEQFF. In nucleotides, the CDR3 is TGTGCCAGCAGCCGGTCCGGGACTAGCGTCCTCAATGAGCAGTTCTTC.

The CDR3 loop reads CASTRTANQPQHF. CDR3 in DNA: TGTGCCAGCACCAGGACAGCTAATCAGCCCCAGCATTTT. The rearrangement links TRBV5-8 to TRBJ1-5; the D gene is possibly TRBD1 (6 bases). The CDR3 runs to 13 residues. Germline loops: CDR1 SGHTS, CDR2 YDEGEE. V was pared by 6 bases and J by 4 bases, with 11 bases between.

This chain uses TRBV2 with TRBJ2-7; 9 nucleotides line up with TRBD1. Losses at the gene ends were 8 bases for V and 2 bases for J; bases not matched to a gene: 10. The germline gives CDR1 SNHLY, CDR2 FYNNEI. This CDR3 is 15 amino acids long. The CDR3 DNA sequence: TGTGCCAGCTCAAAAGAAGGGACAGGGACCTACGAGCAGTACTTC. It encodes CASSKEGTGTYEQYF.

The CDR3 region is CASSFLTSGRTGELFF. CDR3 DNA sequence: TGTGCCAGCAGTTTCCTGACTAGCGGGAGAACCGGGGAGCTGTTTTTT. The V and J genes are TRBV27 and TRBJ2-2; 12 bases are a match to TRBD2. Trimming at V came to 3 bases and at J to 5 bases, leaving 4 bases not matched to a gene. CDR3 length equals 16 residues. CDR1 is MNHEY, CDR2 SMNVEV, per germline (reference sequence).

V usage is TRBV15 and J usage is TRBJ2-1, with TRBD2 matching 10 bases. V lost 4 bases to trimming and J lost 7 bases; unmatched junction nucleotides: 7. This CDR3 has 15 residues. CDR1 LNHNV and CDR2 YYDKDF come from the germline V gene (reference sequence). The CDR3 region is CATSTERGGWNEQFF. The CDR3 DNA reads TGTGCCACCAGCACCGAGCGGGGGGGTTGGAATGAGCAGTTCTTC.

The chain combines TRBV6-2 or TRBV6-3 with TRBJ2-7; 7 nucleotides agree with TRBD2. The CDR3 consists of 14 residues. V was pared by 4 bases and J by 3 bases, with 6 bases of the junction left unmatched. Germline V gives CDR1 MNHEY, CDR2 SVGEGT. DNA for the CDR3: TGTGCCAGCAGTTCTGGGACTACCAGCTACGAGCAGTACTTC. Protein sequence: CASSSGTTSYEQYF.

The V call is TRBV30, the J call TRBJ1-4, with D unresolved. The CDR3 totals 13 residues. Germline assignment: CDR1 GTSNPN and CDR2 SVGIG (reference sequence). With 3 bases removed from V and 0 bases from J, the gap between germline ends came to 5 bases. CDR3 sequence reads: CAWRLSTNEKLFF. CDR3 nucleotide sequence: TGTGCCTGGAGACTATCAACTAATGAAAAACTGTTTTTT.

V gene TRBV6-6 combines with J gene TRBJ2-3; the match to TRBD2 covers 14 bases. The CDR3 has 14 residues. Trimming removed 6 bases from V and 5 bases from J; junction bases left unmatched: 1. Germline lookup yields CDR1 MNHNY and CDR2 SVGAGI (reference sequence). The CDR3 loop is CASRGTSGRDTQYF. DNA of the CDR3: TGTGCCAGCAGAGGGACTAGCGGGAGAGATACGCAGTATTTT.

The CDR3 is CASLDPGEDEQFF. The CDR3 DNA follows: TGTGCCAGCCTGGACCCGGGGGAAGACGAGCAGTTCTTC. The V gene is TRBV7-9, the J gene TRBJ2-1; possibly TRBD2 for D (6 bases). The germline gives CDR1 SEHNR, CDR2 FQNEAQ (reference sequence). V lost 8 bases, J lost 10 bases, and 18 bases lay in between. CDR3 length: 13 amino acids.

This clone was seen only once. The rearrangement links TRBV19 to TRBJ1-2, with TRBD1 as a possible D gene (6 bases). The ends were cut back, 4 bases at V and 6 bases at J, with 18 bases in the middle. Germline V lookup: CDR1 LNHDA, CDR2 SQIVND (reference sequence). This CDR3 has 15 residues. DNA for the CDR3: TGTGCCAGTAGTAGGCAAACCCGACAGGCGGATGGCTACACCTTC. This gives the protein CASSRQTRQADGYTF.

The rearrangement joins TRBV7-2 to TRBJ2-3, with 10 nucleotides matching TRBD2. CDR3 length: 17 residues. CDR1 is SGHTA, CDR2 FQGNSA, per germline. V gave up 1 base and J gave up 3 bases; unmatched junction bases: 7. The CDR3 sequence is CASSLVPGLAETDTQYF. The CDR3 region has the DNA TGTGCCAGCAGCTTAGTTCCAGGACTAGCGGAAACAGATACGCAGTATTTT.

The rearrangement joins TRBV28 to TRBJ1-6; 8 nucleotides line up with TRBD1. The V gene's germline CDR1 is MDHEN and CDR2 SYDVKM. The junction had 6 bases not matched to a gene; V was cut back by 8 bases and J by 3 bases. The length of the CDR3 is 15 residues. CDR3 sequence (DNA): TGTGCCAGCCATGGACAGGGAGGCTATAATTCACCCCTCCACTTT. This translates into CASHGQGGYNSPLHF.

The chain has TRBV11-2 and TRBJ2-5, with a tentative D call TRBD2 (6 bases). The CDR3 is made up of 15 amino acids. V lost 3 bases to trimming and J lost 0 bases, with 11 bases between them. CDR1 and CDR2 (germline): SGHAT, FQNNGV. CDR3 DNA: TGTGCCAGCAGCTTGTCTAGCGCAAACCAAGAGACCCAGTACTTC. Its translation: CASSLSSANQETQYF. Looking up the rest from reference TRBV11-2 and TRBJ2-5 gives the full variable domain: EAGVAQSPRYKIIEKRQSVAFWCNPISGHATLYWYQQILGQGPKLLIQFQNNGVVDDSQLPKDRFSAERLKGVDSTLKIQPAKLEDSAVYLCASSLSSANQETQYFGPGTRLLVL.

The J gene is TRBJ2-2, the V gene TRBV5-1; 9 bases fit TRBD1. CDR1 and CDR2 from the germline V gene are SGHRS and YFSETQ. CDR3 size: 17 residues. The junction had 11 bases not matched to a gene; V was cut back by 4 bases and J by 4 bases. CDR3 sequence: CASSRIGQGTGTGELFF. DNA of the CDR3: TGCGCCAGCAGCCGAATAGGACAGGGGACGGGCACCGGGGAGCTGTTTTTT.

The chain links TRBV19 to TRBJ2-3; TRBD2 aligns across 8 bases. Germline CDR1 is LNHDA and CDR2 is SQIVND (reference sequence). The J segment lost 1 base and the V segment lost 5 bases, leaving 8 bases of the junction unmatched. The CDR3 contains 16 residues. This chain's CDR3 is CASSPIGRGGTDTQYF. DNA of the CDR3: TGTGCCAGTAGTCCAATCGGGAGGGGAGGCACAGATACGCAGTATTTT.

This clone was observed a handful of times. Other nucleotide sequences from this sample produce the same CDR3. The V gene is TRBV7-2, the J gene TRBJ1-1; D gene uncertain. Deletions cut 1 base from V and 1 base from J, with 4 bases between. The CDR3 consists of 13 residues. Germline CDR1 and CDR2: SGHTA and FQGNSA. This chain's CDR3 is CASSLGQNTEAFF. In DNA form, the CDR3 reads TGTGCCAGCAGCTTAGGTCAGAACACTGAAGCTTTCTTT.

The chain links TRBV9 to TRBJ2-1; 8 nucleotides agree with TRBD2. The CDR3 extends over 15 amino acids. Germline V gene data show CDR1 as SGDLS and CDR2 as YYNGEE. V lost 0 bases, J lost 5 bases, and 4 bases stayed unmatched. Written as DNA, the CDR3 is TGTGCCAGCAGCGTAGAGGTAGCGGGGCACAATGAGCAGTTCTTC. Amino acid sequence: CASSVEVAGHNEQFF.

This sequence joins TRBV7-2 and TRBJ1-2, with unresolved D. CDR1 is SGHTA, CDR2 FQGNSA, per germline. The CDR3 has 15 residues. Between the trimmed V and J ends, which lost 1 base and 4 bases, there was a span of 13 bases. CDR3 sequence (DNA): TGTGCCAGCAGCTTAGATTGGTCGCGGCCCTATGGCTACACCTTC. Translation: CASSLDWSRPYGYTF. Supplemented by reference TRBV7-2 and TRBJ1-2, the full variable domain reads GAGVSQSPSNKVTEKGKDVELRCDPISGHTALYWYRQSLGQGLEFLIYFQGNSAPDKSGLPSDRFSAERTGGSVSTLTIQRTQQEDSAVYLCASSLDWSRPYGYTFGSGTRLTVV.

The chain recombines TRBV4-1 with TRBJ1-6, with TRBD1 matching 7 bases. The CDR3 is made up of 15 amino acids. After removal of 1 base from V and 6 bases from J, the junction contained 3 bases not matched to a gene. Germline CDR1 MGHRA, CDR2 YSYEKL. The CDR3 loop is CASSQGQGGNSPLHF. The CDR3 region has the DNA TGCGCCAGCAGCCAAGGACAGGGAGGTAATTCACCCCTCCACTTT.

The chain combines TRBV20-1 with TRBJ2-2, with TRBD2 matching over 7 bases. Germline V gene data show CDR1 as DFQATT and CDR2 as SNEGSKA (reference sequence). The CDR3 totals 13 residues. V dropped 3 bases and J dropped 4; count of bases not matched to a gene: 2. DNA for the CDR3: TGCAGTGCTAGTTCGGGGGGCACCGGGGAGCTGTTTTTT. Protein sequence: CSASSGGTGELFF.

The chain carries TRBV15 and TRBJ1-2, with D possibly TRBD1 on 6 matching bases. Germline lookup yields CDR1 LNHNV and CDR2 YYDKDF (reference sequence). The CDR3 has 17 amino acids. V lost 3 bases and J lost 8, with 25 bases in between. CDR3 loop: CATSSGTLGRGSEGYTF. The CDR3 region has the DNA TGTGCCACCAGCAGTGGAACCCTCGGCAGGGGATCGGAGGGCTACACCTTC.

This clone has a single count. This chain joins TRBV5-6 and TRBJ2-1; 7 bases match TRBD2. V trimming: 2 bases; J trimming: 8 bases; junction bases outside the gene matches: 1. CDR1 and CDR2 (germline): SGHDT, YYEEEE. This CDR3 has 12 residues. CDR3: CASSFRGDEQFF. The CDR3 DNA sequence: TGTGCCAGCAGCTTTCGGGGGGATGAGCAGTTCTTC.

This sequence joins TRBV2 and TRBJ1-5; tentative D call: TRBD1 (5 bases). Germline lookup yields CDR1 SNHLY and CDR2 FYNNEI. The CDR3 is 15 residues long. Trimming pared 2 bases from V and 0 bases from J, leaving 8 bases between. CDR3 loop: CASSETGGSNQPQHF. The CDR3 region has the DNA TGTGCCAGCAGTGAAACGGGGGGTAGCAATCAGCCCCAGCATTTT.

V is TRBV6-6 and J is TRBJ1-4; D is perhaps TRBD1 (5 bases). The germline V gene has CDR1 MNHNY and CDR2 SVGAGI (reference sequence). This CDR3 spans 12 amino acids. The V end lost 8 bases, the J end lost 11 bases, and 15 bases lay between the germline ends. This CDR3 reads CASDGQGGKLFF. The CDR3 nucleotides are TGTGCCAGCGATGGGCAGGGCGGCAAACTGTTTTTT.

The chain has TRBV21-1 and TRBJ1-5; the D call of TRBD1 is as the table states it, not checked on the DNA. TRBV21-1 constitutes a pseudogene. This CDR3 region has 17 residues. The CDR3 loop reads CASSRTGTLHSNQPQHF. The CDR3 DNA is TGTGCCAGCAGCAGGACAGGTACTTTACATAGCAATCAGCCCCAGCATTTT.